This T cell receptor (beta chain) is from a study of blood T cell repertoires in COVID-19. Background on the study: The origin of the acute and convalescent COVID-19 samples was the United States, Italy and Spain.

V shed 12 bases and J 4 bases; nucleotides not matched to a gene: 5. This CDR3 region has 12 residues. In germline, CDR1 is KGHDR, CDR2 SFDVKD. Assay: immunoSEQ multiplex PCR; the TCRdb copy retains only in-frame clones and omits some. This table holds 200,000 to 250,000 clones, around 90% found once. Enrolled through a virtual design, the participants were between roughly 18 and 90 years of age and came from about two dozen US areas. Sample: PBMCs or T cells enriched from blood (not recorded which). V and J are TRBV24-1 and TRBJ2-7; TRBD2 matches 10 bases. The sequence was obtained from a man aged 30 to 45 in a cohort exposed to, infected with or recovered from COVID-19 (not recorded which). The CDR3: CAASSGSYEQYF. The CDR3 nucleotides are TGTGCCGCCTCTAGCGGGAGTTACGAGCAGTACTTC.